What follows are 11 T cell receptor beta chains derived from one specimen sequenced in a study of blood T cell repertoires in COVID-19. Measured with immunoSEQ multiplex PCR; TCRdb has only the in-frame clones, and not every one. The sample records approximately 300,000 clones, around 90% being singletons. The sequenced sample was PBMCs or T cells enriched from blood (not recorded which). The receptors come from a woman aged 25 to 39 who had recovered from COVID-19.

This clone was counted once. The V and J genes are TRBV18 and TRBJ2-5, with 7 nucleotides matching TRBD2. The ends lost 2 bases at V and 2 bases at J; junction bases unmatched: 8. Germline V lookup: CDR1 KGHSH, CDR2 LQKENI. The CDR3 extends over 16 amino acids. This chain's CDR3 is CASSPRPTSIQETQYF. Written as DNA, the CDR3 is TGTGCCAGCTCACCAAGACCGACTAGCATTCAAGAGACCCAGTACTTC. Based on the CDR3 plus reference TRBV18 and TRBJ2-5, the full variable domain is NAGVMQNPRHLVRRRGQEARLRCSPMKGHSHVYWYRQLPEEGLKFMVYLQKENIIDESGMPKERFSAEFPKEGPSILRIQQVVRGDSAAYFCASSPRPTSIQETQYFGPGTRLLVL.

This rearrangement joins TRBV3-1 (or the pseudogene TRBV3-2) to TRBJ1-1; D remains ambiguous. The CDR3 loop spans 13 amino acids. Trimming shortened V by 5 bases and J by 4 bases, and 11 bases separated the two germline ends. Per the germline V gene, CDR1 is LGHDT and CDR2 is YNNKEL (reference sequence). Written as DNA, the CDR3 is TGTGCCAGCAGCGACGGGATGAGCACTGAAGCTTTCTTT. It yields the protein CASSDGMSTEAFF.

The chain uses TRBV7-3 and TRBJ1-4, with TRBD1 matching 9 bases. The CDR3 sequence is 15 residues long. The germline CDR1 and CDR2 sequences are SGHTA and FQGTGA. Germline trimming cut 6 bases from V and 7 bases from J; bases unmatched to any gene: 9. The CDR3 region has the DNA TGTGCCAGCAGGACCCCGGGACAGGGTACTGAAAAACTGTTTTTT. This translates into CASRTPGQGTEKLFF.

CDR3 in amino acids: CASSFGRGPTDTGELFF. The CDR3 DNA reads TGTGCCAGCAGTTTCGGGAGGGGCCCAACGGACACCGGGGAGCTGTTTTTT. The chain combines TRBV27 with TRBJ2-2, with TRBD2 matching over 8 bases. V shed 3 bases and J 3 bases; nucleotides not matched to a gene: 9. CDR1 is MNHEY and CDR2 is SMNVEV in the germline V gene (reference sequence). This CDR3 is built from 17 residues.

The chain employs TRBV24-1 and TRBJ2-6, with 9 bases matching TRBD1. V trimming: 4 bases; J trimming: 3 bases; junction bases outside the gene matches: 15. CDR3 size: 20 residues. CDR1 is KGHDR and CDR2 is SFDVKD in the germline V gene. CDR3 DNA sequence: TGTGCCACCAGTGACCCAAACAGTCCCGGGACAGGGTATGGGGCCAACGTCCTGACTTTC. This translates into CATSDPNSPGTGYGANVLTF.

The chain carries TRBV5-6 and TRBJ1-1; 9 bases are shared with TRBD1. The CDR3 runs to 16 residues. Germline CDR1 SGHDT, CDR2 YYEEEE. Unmatched junction bases numbered 10, after V lost 4 bases and J lost 3 bases. The CDR3 nucleotides are TGTGCCAGCAGCAGAGGGACAGGGACTGGGTACACTGAAGCTTTCTTT. It translates to CASSRGTGTGYTEAFF.

The chain links TRBV18 to TRBJ1-2; 12 positions agree with TRBD1. With 3 bases clipped from V and 4 bases from J, the junction kept 15 bases outside the gene matches. In germline, CDR1 is KGHSH, CDR2 LQKENI. The CDR3 runs 19 residues. The CDR3 bases are TGTGCCAGCTCACCTACACCCGGGACAGGGGGCAGGTGGCTCTATGGCTACACCTTC. Protein: CASSPTPGTGGRWLYGYTF.

V usage is TRBV2 and J usage is TRBJ1-2, with D perhaps matching TRBD1 (5 bases). Germline assignment: CDR1 SNHLY and CDR2 FYNNEI. V was pared by 4 bases and J by 5 bases, with 11 bases between. The CDR3 covers 13 residues. The CDR3: CASSVSTVYGYTF. CDR3 bases: TGTGCCAGCAGTGTGTCGACAGTTTATGGCTACACCTTC. The variable domain in full, completed from reference TRBV2 and TRBJ1-2, reads EPEVTQTPSHQVTQMGQEVILRCVPISNHLYFYWYRQILGQKVEFLVSFYNNEISEKSEIFDDQFSVERPDGSNFTLKIRSTKLEDSAMYFCASSVSTVYGYTFGSGTRLTVV.

This chain links TRBV7-9 with TRBJ2-1, with D possibly matching TRBD2 (7 bases). The CDR3 sequence is 15 residues long. With 3 bases removed from V and 7 bases from J, the gap between germline ends came to 16 bases. The germline gives CDR1 SEHNR, CDR2 FQNEAQ (reference sequence). As DNA, the CDR3 is TGTGCCAGCAGCTTGGGGGCGGGAGTTGCTAATGAGCAGTTCTTC. Its translation is CASSLGAGVANEQFF.

The genes are TRBV19 and TRBJ1-1, with D possibly matching TRBD1 (6 bases). CDR3 size: 14 residues. Germline V lookup: CDR1 LNHDA, CDR2 SQIVND (reference sequence). V dropped 4 bases and J dropped 1 base, with 10 bases sitting between them. CDR3 nucleotides: TGTGCCAGTAGTACAGGCAGGGGGAACACTGAAGCTTTCTTT. It encodes CASSTGRGNTEAFF.

This clone was found once. The V call is TRBV7-9, the J call TRBJ1-5; D remains unclear. The CDR3 length is 13 residues. V lost 3 bases and J 5 bases, leaving 8 bases between the germline ends. Germline values: CDR1 SEHNR, CDR2 FQNEAQ (reference sequence). CDR3: CASSFSGHQPQHF. In DNA, the CDR3 is TGTGCCAGCAGCTTCTCAGGTCATCAGCCCCAGCATTTT.